These 26 T cell receptor beta chains came from one sample sequenced in a study of cytomegalovirus exposure and HLA in healthy donors. PCR involved 60 Vbeta and 13 Jbeta primers. The assay was immunoSEQ multiplex PCR, and TCRdb's table has in-frame clones only and misses some. This table has about 130,000 clones, more than 9% appearing once. Sequencing was carried out using PBMCs. Source of these receptors: a woman aged 18-29 years in good health and CMV-seropositive.

This clone was observed a handful of times. The chain is built from TRBV15 and TRBJ1-6; 10 bases line up with TRBD1. Germline V gene data show CDR1 as LNHNV and CDR2 as YYDKDF (reference sequence). J gave up 9 bases and V 5 bases, and 4 bases lay outside the gene matches. This CDR3 has 14 amino acids. CDR3 region: CATSGRTGGSPLHF. In DNA, the CDR3 is TGTGCCACCAGCGGAAGGACAGGGGGTTCACCCCTCCACTTT.

The chain combines TRBV2 with TRBJ1-1; 11 nucleotides line up with TRBD1. The CDR3 is made up of 15 amino acids. J lost 4 bases, V lost 10 bases, and 11 bases had no gene match. Germline V gene sequence: CDR1 SNHLY, CDR2 FYNNEI. The CDR3, as DNA: TGTGCCATAGGCCCGGGACAGGGGGTTGCCACTGAAGCTTTCTTT. It encodes CAIGPGQGVATEAFF.

The chain employs TRBV6-1 and TRBJ1-5, with TRBD1 identical over 9 bases. V shed 4 bases and J 0 bases; nucleotides not matched to a gene: 10. There are 18 residues in the CDR3. Germline lookup yields CDR1 MNHNS and CDR2 SASEGT. This CDR3 reads CASSAPGQGRVSNQPQHF. In DNA, the CDR3 is TGTGCCAGCAGTGCACCGGGACAGGGTAGGGTTAGCAATCAGCCCCAGCATTTT.

This clone was seen ten or more times. The rearrangement uses TRBV4-1 and TRBJ1-4; TRBD1 agrees at 9 bases. Germline trimming cut 7 bases from V and 5 bases from J; bases unmatched to any gene: 5. CDR1 and CDR2 from the germline V gene are MGHRA and YSYEKL. CDR3 length: 14 amino acids. CDR3 amino acids: CASKDRGLNEKLFF. In DNA form, the CDR3 reads TGCGCCAGCAAAGACAGGGGGTTAAATGAAAAACTGTTTTTT.

This clone was seen only a few times. The chain is built from TRBV4-2 and TRBJ1-2; no firm D call. The CDR3 has 12 amino acids. The V end lost 1 base, the J end lost 8 bases, and 8 bases lay between the germline ends. The germline V gene has CDR1 LGHNA and CDR2 YNFKEQ. The CDR3 sequence: CASSQGNFGYTF. CDR3 nucleotides: TGTGCCAGCAGCCAAGGCAACTTCGGCTACACCTTC.

The chain recombines TRBV7-3 with TRBJ2-7; 10 nucleotides match TRBD2. Germline assignment: CDR1 SGHTA and CDR2 FQGTGA. This CDR3 region has 14 residues. With 3 bases clipped from V and 5 bases from J, the junction kept 4 bases outside the gene matches. CDR3 DNA sequence: TGTGCCAGCAGCTTCTCGGGACTAGCGAACGAGCAGTACTTC. It specifies CASSFSGLANEQYF.

The sample holds a few counts of this clone. The rearrangement uses TRBV27 and TRBJ2-5, with TRBD2 matching 9 bases. The CDR3 loop spans 17 amino acids. Germline values: CDR1 MNHEY, CDR2 SMNVEV (reference sequence). V was pared by 8 bases and J by 5 bases, with 18 bases of the junction left unmatched. Written as DNA, the CDR3 is TGTGCCAGCGGGCCCTACGGTGGCGGGAGGGCCAGGGAGACCCAGTACTTC. Its protein is CASGPYGGGRARETQYF.

The chain has TRBV4-1 and TRBJ1-1; possible D gene TRBD1, 6 bases. The V end lost 6 bases, the J end lost 4 bases, and 15 bases lay between the germline ends. The germline CDR1 and CDR2 sequences are MGHRA and YSYEKL. This CDR3 has 14 residues. This chain's CDR3 is CASRPQGMVTEAFF. For the CDR3, the DNA is TGCGCCAGCAGGCCACAGGGCATGGTCACTGAAGCTTTCTTT.

This clone was counted only a few times. The chain joins TRBV27 to TRBJ2-1, with D tentatively TRBD2 (5 bases). The CDR3 totals 12 residues. The germline V gene has CDR1 MNHEY and CDR2 SMNVEV (reference sequence). V lost 3 bases and J lost 6, with 6 bases in between. This chain's CDR3 is CASSLAGNEQFF. The CDR3 DNA sequence: TGTGCCAGCAGTTTGGCGGGCAATGAGCAGTTCTTC.

The chain joins TRBV5-6 to TRBJ1-2; 8 bases are shared with TRBD1. J was trimmed by 4 bases and V by 5 bases; bases with no gene match: 7. Germline values: CDR1 SGHDT, CDR2 YYEEEE. There are 14 residues in the CDR3. CDR3 DNA: TGTGCCAGCAGTACCCTGGACAGGGTCTATGGCTACACCTTC. Translating gives CASSTLDRVYGYTF.

J is TRBJ2-7 and V is TRBV5-6, with D possibly being TRBD2 (6 bases). V gave up 5 bases and J gave up 1 base, with 19 bases separating them. CDR1 is SGHDT, CDR2 YYEEEE, per germline. The CDR3 spans 16 residues. The CDR3 bases are TGTGCCAGCAGGAAAATCGGGTCGCGGGATTCCTACGAGCAGTACTTC. It translates to CASRKIGSRDSYEQYF.

This clone was seen only a few times. This chain links TRBV12-5 with TRBJ2-2, with 10 bases fitting TRBD2. V lost 2 bases to trimming and J lost 8 bases; unmatched junction nucleotides: 11. The CDR3 consists of 17 residues. Germline V gives CDR1 LGHNT, CDR2 FRNRAP. CDR3 loop: CASGLTWASGSRGELFF. The CDR3 bases are TGTGCTAGTGGTTTGACATGGGCTAGCGGGAGTCGAGGGGAGCTGTTTTTT. The whole variable domain, remainder taken from reference TRBV12-5 and TRBJ2-2, is DARVTQTPRHKVTEMGQEVTMRCQPILGHNTVFWYRQTMMQGLELLAYFRNRAPLDDSGMPKDRFSAEMPDATLATLKIQPSEPRDSAVYFCASGLTWASGSRGELFFGEGSRLTVL.

This clone has more than one count but fewer than ten. V gene TRBV11-3 combines with J gene TRBJ2-7; D is unclear. The CDR3 is 13 residues long. Trimming pared 6 bases from V and 0 bases from J, leaving 9 bases between. Germline V gene data show CDR1 as SGHNT and CDR2 as YENEEA. CDR3 sequence reads: CASRRMGSYEQYF. DNA for the CDR3: TGTGCCAGCAGGAGGATGGGCTCCTACGAGCAGTACTTC.

The chain carries TRBV2 and TRBJ1-1; possible D gene TRBD1, 5 bases. The germline gives CDR1 SNHLY, CDR2 FYNNEI. CDR3 length equals 16 residues. V lost 4 bases and J lost 0, with 15 bases in between. The CDR3 sequence is CASSGGGVFMNTEAFF. The CDR3 DNA follows: TGTGCCAGCAGTGGGGGAGGGGTCTTCATGAACACTGAAGCTTTCTTT.

There are a few counts of this clone. The chain recombines TRBV5-1 with TRBJ2-3, with 8 positions matching TRBD2. CDR1 and CDR2 (germline): SGHRS, YFSETQ. V shed 2 bases, J shed 0 bases, and the junction held 5 bases outside the gene matches. The CDR3 has 16 residues. The DNA for the CDR3 is TGCGCCAGCAGCTTCACTAGCGGAACTAGCACAGATACGCAGTATTTT. It specifies CASSFTSGTSTDTQYF. The variable domain in full, with the rest retrieved from reference TRBV5-1 and TRBJ2-3, is KAGVTQTPRYLIKTRGQQVTLSCSPISGHRSVSWYQQTPGQGLQFLFEYFSETQRNKGNFPGRFSGRQFSNSRSEMNVSTLELGDSALYLCASSFTSGTSTDTQYFGPGTRLTVL.

This clone was seen more than once but under ten times. The chain joins TRBV6-5 to TRBJ2-1; 9 nucleotides line up with TRBD2. The CDR3 sequence is 16 residues long. CDR1 and CDR2 (germline): MNHEY, SVGAGI. Unmatched junction bases numbered 4, after V lost 0 bases and J lost 4 bases. Written as DNA, the CDR3 is TGTGCCAGCAGTTACTCGGTGACTAGCGGTTACAATGAGCAGTTCTTC. This encodes CASSYSVTSGYNEQFF.

A word on this clone: Other DNA sequences in the sample encode the same CDR3. J is TRBJ2-1 and V is TRBV5-1; 7 bases align to TRBD1. Trimming cost V 0 bases and J 5 bases; bases outside gene matches: 11. Germline CDR1 and CDR2: SGHRS and YFSETQ. This CDR3 spans 17 amino acids. CDR3 sequence reads: CASSLAGLTGINNEQFF. The CDR3, as DNA: TGCGCCAGCAGCTTGGCTGGTTTGACAGGGATTAACAATGAGCAGTTCTTC.

This clone was picked up a small number of times. The DNA of the CDR3 is TGTGCCAGCGGACAAACTACAGGGCGTTTAGAAGAAAAACTGTTTTTT. This gives the protein CASGQTTGRLEEKLFF. The rearrangement joins TRBV28 to TRBJ1-4; a weak D match, TRBD1 (6 bases). The V and J ends lost 8 bases and 8 bases respectively, with 24 bases between them. CDR3 length equals 16 residues. Germline loops: CDR1 MDHEN, CDR2 SYDVKM.

The V call is TRBV2, the J call TRBJ1-1; 9 bases fit TRBD1. The CDR3 spans 13 residues. V was pared by 4 bases and J by 10 bases, with 7 bases of the junction left unmatched. Germline values: CDR1 SNHLY, CDR2 FYNNEI. The CDR3 bases are TGTGCCAGCAGTGGGAAACAGGGGGCGAGAGCTTTCTTT. It codes for CASSGKQGARAFF.

This sequence joins TRBV5-1 and TRBJ2-1, with D tentatively TRBD2 (6 bases). The CDR3 is 15 residues long. V lost 4 bases and J 7 bases, leaving 18 bases between the germline ends. In germline, CDR1 is SGHRS, CDR2 YFSETQ. CDR3 DNA: TGCGCCAGCAGCCCGTTTAGTGCCCGGGGGAATGAGCAGTTCTTC. This translates into CASSPFSARGNEQFF.

The chain couples TRBV5-4 to TRBJ2-7; D is uncertain. Trimming took off 1 base at V and 5 bases at J, with 4 bases between the two ends. CDR1 and CDR2 (germline): SGHNT, YYREEE (reference sequence). There are 11 residues in the CDR3. Written as DNA, the CDR3 is TGTGCCAGCAGCTTGTTAGACGAGCAGTACTTC. This codes for CASSLLDEQYF.

The chain carries TRBV15 and TRBJ1-4; TRBD1 might be the D (5 bases). Germline-derived CDR1 and CDR2 are LNHNV and YYDKDF (reference sequence). Trimming stripped 0 bases from V and 5 bases from J, with 10 bases between. The CDR3 length is 15 residues. Written as DNA, the CDR3 is TGTGCCACCAGCAGAGATGGGGGGTCGAATGAAAAACTGTTTTTT. Translation gives CATSRDGGSNEKLFF. Full variable domain (remainder filled in from reference TRBV15 and TRBJ1-4): DAMVIQNPRYQVTQFGKPVTLSCSQTLNHNVMYWYQQKSSQAPKLLFHYYDKDFNNEADTPDNFQSRRPNTSFCFLDIRSPGLGDTAMYLCATSRDGGSNEKLFFGSGTQLSVL.

The chain has TRBV14 and TRBJ2-5; 9 nucleotides agree with TRBD1. The J segment lost 2 bases and the V segment lost 4 bases, leaving 5 bases of the junction unmatched. The CDR3 has 15 residues. Germline CDR1 is SGHDN and CDR2 is FVKESK. CDR3 bases: TGTGCCAGCAGCCTGGGACAGGGACGGCAAGAGACCCAGTACTTC. This codes for CASSLGQGRQETQYF.

The V gene is TRBV25-1, the J gene TRBJ2-1; TRBD2 matches 13 bases. CDR1 and CDR2 from the germline V gene are MGHDK and SYGVNS. Trimming removed 4 bases from V and 2 bases from J; junction bases left unmatched: 2. This CDR3 has 16 amino acids. CDR3 sequence: CASSAGLAGAYNEQFF. The CDR3 DNA sequence: TGTGCCAGCAGTGCCGGACTAGCGGGAGCCTACAATGAGCAGTTCTTC.

On this clone: The sample contains more than one DNA sequence encoding this CDR3. The chain is built from TRBV6-1 and TRBJ1-4, with D uncertain. V lost 0 bases, J lost 3 bases, and 11 bases lay in between. The CDR3 runs 16 residues. Germline CDR1 reads MNHNS; CDR2 reads SASEGT. CDR3 protein: CASSEAGGQANEKLFF. CDR3 coding DNA: TGTGCCAGCAGTGAAGCAGGAGGTCAGGCTAATGAAAAACTGTTTTTT.

This clone was picked up a small number of times. The rearrangement links TRBV10-3 to TRBJ2-7, with 11 positions matching TRBD2. CDR1 is ENHRY, CDR2 SYGVKD, per germline. This CDR3 contains 17 residues. V shed 2 bases, J shed 6 bases, and the junction held 12 bases outside the gene matches. The chain's CDR3 is CAISEVSGRAIPLEQYF. The CDR3 region has the DNA TGTGCCATCAGTGAGGTTAGCGGGAGGGCGATCCCTCTCGAGCAGTACTTC.